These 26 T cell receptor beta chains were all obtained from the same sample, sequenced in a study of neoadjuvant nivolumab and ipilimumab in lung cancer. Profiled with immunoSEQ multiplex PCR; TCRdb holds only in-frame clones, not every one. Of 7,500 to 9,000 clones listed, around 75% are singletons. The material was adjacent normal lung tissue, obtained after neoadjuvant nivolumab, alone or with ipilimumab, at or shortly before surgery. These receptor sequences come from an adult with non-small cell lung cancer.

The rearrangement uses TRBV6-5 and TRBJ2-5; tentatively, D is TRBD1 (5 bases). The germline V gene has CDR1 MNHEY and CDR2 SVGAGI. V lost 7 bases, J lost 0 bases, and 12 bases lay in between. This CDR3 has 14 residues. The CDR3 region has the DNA TGTGCCAGCATGCTACAGGAGAACCAAGAGACCCAGTACTTC. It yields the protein CASMLQENQETQYF.

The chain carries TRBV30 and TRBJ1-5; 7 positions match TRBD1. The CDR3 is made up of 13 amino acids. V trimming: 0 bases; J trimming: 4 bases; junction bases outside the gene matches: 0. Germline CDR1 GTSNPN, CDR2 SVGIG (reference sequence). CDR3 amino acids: CAWSVQGNQPQHF. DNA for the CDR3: TGTGCCTGGAGTGTACAGGGGAATCAGCCCCAGCATTTT.

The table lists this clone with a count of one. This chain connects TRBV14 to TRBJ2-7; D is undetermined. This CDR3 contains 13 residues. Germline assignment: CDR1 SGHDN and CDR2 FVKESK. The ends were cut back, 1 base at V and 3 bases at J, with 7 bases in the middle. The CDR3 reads CASSQGVVYEQYF. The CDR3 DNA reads TGTGCCAGCAGCCAAGGGGTTGTCTACGAGCAGTACTTC.

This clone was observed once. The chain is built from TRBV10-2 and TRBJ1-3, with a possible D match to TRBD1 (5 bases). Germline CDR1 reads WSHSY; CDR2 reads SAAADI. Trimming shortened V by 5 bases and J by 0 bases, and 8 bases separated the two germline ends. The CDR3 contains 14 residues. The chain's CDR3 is CASSLQGSGNTIYF. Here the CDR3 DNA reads TGCGCCAGCAGTCTTCAGGGCTCTGGAAACACCATATATTTT.

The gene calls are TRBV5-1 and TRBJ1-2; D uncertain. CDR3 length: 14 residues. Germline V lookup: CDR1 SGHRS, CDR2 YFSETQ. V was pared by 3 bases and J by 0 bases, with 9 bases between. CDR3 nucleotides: TGCGCCAGCAGCTCTTGGTCATCTAACTATGGCTACACCTTC. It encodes CASSSWSSNYGYTF.

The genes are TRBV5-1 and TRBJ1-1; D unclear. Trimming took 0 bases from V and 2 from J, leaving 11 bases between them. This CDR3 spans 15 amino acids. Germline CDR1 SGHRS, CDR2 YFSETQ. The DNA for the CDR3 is TGCGCCAGCAGCTTGGGGTACTCAGAAAACACTGAAGCTTTCTTT. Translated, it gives CASSLGYSENTEAFF.

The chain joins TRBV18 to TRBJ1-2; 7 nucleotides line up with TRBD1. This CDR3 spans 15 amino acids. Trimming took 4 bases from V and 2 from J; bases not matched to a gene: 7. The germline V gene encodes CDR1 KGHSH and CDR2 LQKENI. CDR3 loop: CASSLARDRNYGYTF. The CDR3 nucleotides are TGTGCCAGCTCACTTGCCCGGGACAGAAACTATGGCTACACCTTC.

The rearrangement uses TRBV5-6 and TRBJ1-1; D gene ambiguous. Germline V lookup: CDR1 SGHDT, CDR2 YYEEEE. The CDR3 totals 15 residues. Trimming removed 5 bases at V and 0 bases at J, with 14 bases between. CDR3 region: CASRPREQLNTEAFF. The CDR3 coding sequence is TGTGCCAGCAGACCGCGGGAACAGCTGAACACTGAAGCTTTCTTT.

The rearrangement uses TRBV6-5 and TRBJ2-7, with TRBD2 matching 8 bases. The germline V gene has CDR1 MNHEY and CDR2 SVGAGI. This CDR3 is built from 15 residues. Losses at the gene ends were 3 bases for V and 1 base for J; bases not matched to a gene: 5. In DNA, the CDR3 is TGTGCCAGCAGTTATGGCGGGGGGTTGTCCTACGAGCAGTACTTC. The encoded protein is CASSYGGGLSYEQYF.

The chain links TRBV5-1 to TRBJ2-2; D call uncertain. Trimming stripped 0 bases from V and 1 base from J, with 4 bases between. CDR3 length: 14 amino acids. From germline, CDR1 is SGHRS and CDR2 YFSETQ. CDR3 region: CASSLAGNTGELFF. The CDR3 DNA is TGCGCCAGCAGCTTGGCAGGGAACACCGGGGAGCTGTTTTTT.

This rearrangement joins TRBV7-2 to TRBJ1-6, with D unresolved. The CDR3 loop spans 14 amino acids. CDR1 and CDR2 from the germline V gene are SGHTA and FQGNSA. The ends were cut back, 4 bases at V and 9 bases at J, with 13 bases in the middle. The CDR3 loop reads CASSSPGFASPLHF. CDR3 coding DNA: TGTGCCAGCAGCTCGCCCGGGTTCGCTTCACCCCTCCACTTT.

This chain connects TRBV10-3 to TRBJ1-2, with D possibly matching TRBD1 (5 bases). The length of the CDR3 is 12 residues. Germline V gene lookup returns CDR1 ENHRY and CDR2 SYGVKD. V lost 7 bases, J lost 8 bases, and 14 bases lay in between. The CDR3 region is CAITGEAGGYTF. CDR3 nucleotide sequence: TGTGCCATCACGGGGGAGGCGGGAGGCTACACCTTC.

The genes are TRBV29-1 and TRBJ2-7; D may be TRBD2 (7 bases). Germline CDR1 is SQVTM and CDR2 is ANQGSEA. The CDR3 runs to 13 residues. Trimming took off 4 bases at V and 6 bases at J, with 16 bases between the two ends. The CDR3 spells CSVVFSGGPEQYF. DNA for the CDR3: TGCAGCGTTGTCTTCTCCGGGGGGCCCGAGCAGTACTTC.

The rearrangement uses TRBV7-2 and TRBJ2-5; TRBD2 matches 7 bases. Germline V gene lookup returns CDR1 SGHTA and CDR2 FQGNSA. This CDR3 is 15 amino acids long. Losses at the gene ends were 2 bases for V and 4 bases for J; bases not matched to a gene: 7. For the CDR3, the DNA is TGTGCCAGCAGCTTATACGAGCGGGGAACAGAGACCCAGTACTTC. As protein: CASSLYERGTETQYF.

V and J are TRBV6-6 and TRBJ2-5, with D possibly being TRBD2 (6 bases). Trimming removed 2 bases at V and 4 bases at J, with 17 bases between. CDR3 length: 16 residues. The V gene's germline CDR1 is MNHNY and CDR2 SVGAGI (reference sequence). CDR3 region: CASSYRTTFLGETQYF. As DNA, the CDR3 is TGTGCCAGCAGTTACCGGACTACCTTTCTAGGAGAGACCCAGTACTTC.

The chain's CDR3 is CASSVASNTEAFF. CDR3 bases: TGTGCCAGCAGCGTAGCTTCGAACACTGAAGCTTTCTTT. The chain is built from TRBV9 and TRBJ1-1; no firm D call. V gave up 0 bases and J gave up 1 base, with 4 bases separating them. There are 13 residues in the CDR3. Germline assignment: CDR1 SGDLS and CDR2 YYNGEE.

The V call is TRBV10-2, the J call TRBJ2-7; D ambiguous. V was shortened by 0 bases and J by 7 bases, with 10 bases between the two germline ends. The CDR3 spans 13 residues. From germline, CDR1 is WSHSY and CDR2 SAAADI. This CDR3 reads CASSESKGFEQYF. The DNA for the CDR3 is TGCGCCAGCAGTGAGTCAAAAGGGTTTGAGCAGTACTTC.

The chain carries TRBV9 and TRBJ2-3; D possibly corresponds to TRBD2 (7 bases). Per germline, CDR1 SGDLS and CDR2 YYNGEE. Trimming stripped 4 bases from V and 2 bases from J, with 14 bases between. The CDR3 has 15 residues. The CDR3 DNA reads TGTGCCAGCAGCCCCACGGGGGGCGACACAGATACGCAGTATTTT. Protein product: CASSPTGGDTDTQYF.

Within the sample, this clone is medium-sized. CDR3 in amino acids: CASSGVYSGNTIYF. The CDR3, as DNA: TGTGCCAGCAGCGGAGTATACTCTGGAAACACCATATATTTT. The chain couples TRBV5-6 to TRBJ1-3; D gene ambiguous. This CDR3 comprises 14 residues. CDR1 is SGHDT and CDR2 is YYEEEE in the germline V gene. Trimming took off 4 bases at V and 0 bases at J, with 8 bases between the two ends.

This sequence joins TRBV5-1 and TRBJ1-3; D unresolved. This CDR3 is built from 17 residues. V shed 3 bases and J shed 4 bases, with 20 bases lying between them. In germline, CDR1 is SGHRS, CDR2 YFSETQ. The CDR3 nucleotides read TGCGCCAGCAGCTCCGAGGACGGAAGCCTGGGAGGAAACACCATATATTTT. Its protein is CASSSEDGSLGGNTIYF.

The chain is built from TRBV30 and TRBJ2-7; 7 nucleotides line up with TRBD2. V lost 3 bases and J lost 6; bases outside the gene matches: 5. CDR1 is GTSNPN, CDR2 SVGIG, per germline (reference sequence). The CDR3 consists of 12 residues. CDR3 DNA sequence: TGTGCCTGGAGGGGGGGGTCAATCGAGCAGTACTTC. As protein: CAWRGGSIEQYF.

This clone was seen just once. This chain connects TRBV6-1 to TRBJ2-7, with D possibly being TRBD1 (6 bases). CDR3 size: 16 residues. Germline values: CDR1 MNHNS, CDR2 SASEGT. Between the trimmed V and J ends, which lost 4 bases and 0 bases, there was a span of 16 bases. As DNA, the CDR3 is TGTGCCAGCAGTGCAGATACAGGGTCCCTCTCCTACGAGCAGTACTTC. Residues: CASSADTGSLSYEQYF.

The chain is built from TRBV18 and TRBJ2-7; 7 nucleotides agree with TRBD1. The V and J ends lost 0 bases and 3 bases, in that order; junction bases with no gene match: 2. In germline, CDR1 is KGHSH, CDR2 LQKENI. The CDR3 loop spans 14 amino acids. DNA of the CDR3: TGTGCCAGCTCACCACCACAGGGGAGCTACGAGCAGTACTTC. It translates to CASSPPQGSYEQYF.

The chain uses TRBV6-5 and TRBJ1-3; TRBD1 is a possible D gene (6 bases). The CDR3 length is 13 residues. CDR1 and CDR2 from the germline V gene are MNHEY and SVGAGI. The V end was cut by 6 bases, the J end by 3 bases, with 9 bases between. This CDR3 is CASRQGGGNTIYF. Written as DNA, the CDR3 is TGTGCCAGCAGACAGGGTGGTGGAAACACCATATATTTT.

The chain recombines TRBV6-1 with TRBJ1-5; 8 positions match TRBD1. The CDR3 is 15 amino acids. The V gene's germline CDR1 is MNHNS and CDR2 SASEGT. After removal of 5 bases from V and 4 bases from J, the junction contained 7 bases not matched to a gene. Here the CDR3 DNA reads TGTGCCAGCAGTATAGGACAGGGCCTTAATCAGCCCCAGCATTTT. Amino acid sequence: CASSIGQGLNQPQHF.

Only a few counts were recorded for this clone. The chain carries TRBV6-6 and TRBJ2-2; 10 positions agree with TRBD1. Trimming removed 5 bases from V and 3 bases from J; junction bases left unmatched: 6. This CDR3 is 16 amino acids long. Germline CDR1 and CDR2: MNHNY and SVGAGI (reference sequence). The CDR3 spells CASSGLTGGDTGELFF. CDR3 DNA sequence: TGTGCCAGCAGTGGATTGACAGGGGGCGACACCGGGGAGCTGTTTTTT.